This TCR beta chain was sequenced for a study of technical replicates of blood from several donors. Measured with immunoSEQ multiplex PCR; TCRdb has only the in-frame clones, and not every one. The data hold about 94,000 clones, with 90% to 96% observed a single time. The CDR3 has 11 amino acids. Trimming left V 8 bases short and J 7 bases short, with 14 bases between. In germline, CDR1 is GTSNPN, CDR2 SVGIG (reference sequence). The sequenced sample was T cells isolated from PBMCs. The chain has TRBV30 and TRBJ1-2; D may be TRBD1 (6 bases). This TCR was sampled from a human donor in good health. The CDR3 spells CAGDKAGGYTF. The CDR3 nucleotides read TGTGCCGGGGACAAAGCCGGTGGCTACACCTTC.